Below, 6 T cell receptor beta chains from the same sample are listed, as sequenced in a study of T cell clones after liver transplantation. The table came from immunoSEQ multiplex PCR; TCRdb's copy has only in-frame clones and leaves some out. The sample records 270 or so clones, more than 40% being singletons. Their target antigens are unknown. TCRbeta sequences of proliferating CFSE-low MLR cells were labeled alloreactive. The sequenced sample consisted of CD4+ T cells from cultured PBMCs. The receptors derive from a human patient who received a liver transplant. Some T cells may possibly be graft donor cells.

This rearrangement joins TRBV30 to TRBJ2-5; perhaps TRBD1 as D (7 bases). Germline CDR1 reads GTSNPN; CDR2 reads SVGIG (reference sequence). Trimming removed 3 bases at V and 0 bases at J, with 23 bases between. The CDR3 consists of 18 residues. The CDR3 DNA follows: TGTGCCTGGAGGGCGGGACAGCTCTCCCGAGAGTACCAAGAGACCCAGTACTTC. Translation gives CAWRAGQLSREYQETQYF.

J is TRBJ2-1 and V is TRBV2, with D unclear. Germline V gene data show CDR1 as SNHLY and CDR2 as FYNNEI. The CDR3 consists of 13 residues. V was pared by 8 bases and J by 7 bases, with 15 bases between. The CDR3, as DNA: TGTGCCAGCGCCAGCGAGGTGAAAAATGAGCAGTTCTTC. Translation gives CASASEVKNEQFF.

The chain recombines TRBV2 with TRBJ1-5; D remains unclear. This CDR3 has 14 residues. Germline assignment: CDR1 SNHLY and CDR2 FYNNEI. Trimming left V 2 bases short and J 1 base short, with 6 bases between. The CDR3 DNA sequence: TGTGCCAGCAGTGAACTGAACAGCAATCAGCCCCAGCATTTT. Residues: CASSELNSNQPQHF. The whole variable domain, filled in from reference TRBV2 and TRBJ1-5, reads EPEVTQTPSHQVTQMGQEVILRCVPISNHLYFYWYRQILGQKVEFLVSFYNNEISEKSEIFDDQFSVERPDGSNFTLKIRSTKLEDSAMYFCASSELNSNQPQHFGDGTRLSIL.

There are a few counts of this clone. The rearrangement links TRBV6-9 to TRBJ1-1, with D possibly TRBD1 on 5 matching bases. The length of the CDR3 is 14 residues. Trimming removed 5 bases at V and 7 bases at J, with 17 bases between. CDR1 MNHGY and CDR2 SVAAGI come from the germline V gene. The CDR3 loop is CASSGAGSKGEAFF. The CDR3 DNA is TGTGCCAGCAGTGGGGCCGGGTCCAAGGGTGAAGCTTTCTTT.

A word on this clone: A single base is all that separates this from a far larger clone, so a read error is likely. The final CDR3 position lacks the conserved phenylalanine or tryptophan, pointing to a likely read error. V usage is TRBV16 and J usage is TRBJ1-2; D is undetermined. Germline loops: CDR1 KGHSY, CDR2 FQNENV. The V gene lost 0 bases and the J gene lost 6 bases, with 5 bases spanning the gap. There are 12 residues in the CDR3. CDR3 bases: TGTGCCAGCAGCCAATCCAGGAATGGCTACACCTGC. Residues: CASSQSRNGYTC.

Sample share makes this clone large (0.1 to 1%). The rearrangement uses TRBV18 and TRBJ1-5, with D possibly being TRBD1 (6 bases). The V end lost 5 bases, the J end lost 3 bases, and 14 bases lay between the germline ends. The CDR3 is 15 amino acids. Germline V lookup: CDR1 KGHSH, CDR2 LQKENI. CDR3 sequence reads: CASSSGQKFNQPQHF. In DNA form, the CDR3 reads TGTGCCAGCTCATCAGGACAGAAATTCAATCAGCCCCAGCATTTT.